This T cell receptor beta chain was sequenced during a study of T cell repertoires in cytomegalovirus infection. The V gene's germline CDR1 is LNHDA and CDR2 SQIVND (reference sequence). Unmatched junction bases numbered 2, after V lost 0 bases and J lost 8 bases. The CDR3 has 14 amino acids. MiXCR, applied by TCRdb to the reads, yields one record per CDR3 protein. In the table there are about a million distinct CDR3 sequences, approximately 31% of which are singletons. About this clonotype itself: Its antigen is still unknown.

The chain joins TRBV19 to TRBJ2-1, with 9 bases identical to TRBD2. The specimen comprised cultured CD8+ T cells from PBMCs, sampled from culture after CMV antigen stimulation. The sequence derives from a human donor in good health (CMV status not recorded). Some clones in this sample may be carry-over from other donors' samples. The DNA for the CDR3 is TGTGCCAGTAGTATAGACGGGACTAGCCATGAGCAGTTCTTC. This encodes CASSIDGTSHEQFF.